Below are 16 T cell receptor beta chains sequenced from a single sample in a study of blood T cell repertoires in COVID-19. Libraries were prepared by immunoSEQ multiplex PCR; TCRdb keeps only in-frame clonotypes and omits some of them. Among 160,000 or so clones listed, 70% to 90% were seen once. Sequenced: peripheral blood. Receptors originate from a man in his sixties with acute or convalescent COVID-19.

The genes are TRBV6-5 and TRBJ2-3, with TRBD2 as a possible D gene (7 bases). V gave up 7 bases and J gave up 1 base, with 12 bases separating them. The CDR3 consists of 14 residues. CDR1 and CDR2 from the germline V gene are MNHEY and SVGAGI. The DNA of the CDR3 is TGTGCCAGCACGAAGGGGGGGGGCACAGATACGCAGTATTTT. It codes for CASTKGGGTDTQYF.

In DNA form, the CDR3 reads TGTGCCACCAGCAGGCGGGACAGACCCAATCAGCCCCAGCATTTT. Its protein is CATSRRDRPNQPQHF. V is TRBV15 and J is TRBJ1-5; TRBD1 agrees at 7 bases. This CDR3 spans 15 amino acids. The germline V gene encodes CDR1 LNHNV and CDR2 YYDKDF (reference sequence). Trimming removed 3 bases from V and 3 bases from J; junction bases left unmatched: 5.

V usage is TRBV2 and J usage is TRBJ1-2; 9 nucleotides match TRBD1. The CDR3 covers 13 residues. Unmatched junction bases numbered 7, after V lost 8 bases and J lost 6 bases. Germline CDR1 SNHLY, CDR2 FYNNEI. This CDR3 is CASGRQGGHGYTF. The CDR3 nucleotides are TGTGCCAGCGGACGACAGGGGGGACATGGCTACACCTTC.

This rearrangement joins TRBV18 to TRBJ1-3, with D hard to call. Germline values: CDR1 KGHSH, CDR2 LQKENI. Trimming left V 2 bases short and J 0 bases short, with 8 bases between. The CDR3 spans 15 residues. The CDR3 spells CASSPSVVSGNTIYF. CDR3 bases: TGTGCCAGCTCACCATCGGTGGTCTCTGGAAACACCATATATTTT.

A remark on this clone: The sample contains more than one DNA sequence encoding this CDR3. The chain joins TRBV7-9 to TRBJ1-1; 7 bases line up with TRBD1. The CDR3 is made up of 15 amino acids. V gave up 0 bases and J gave up 0 bases; unmatched junction bases: 1. Germline values: CDR1 SEHNR, CDR2 FQNEAQ (reference sequence). The CDR3 loop reads CASSLAGTVNTEAFF. The CDR3 nucleotides read TGTGCCAGCAGCTTAGCGGGGACAGTGAACACTGAAGCTTTCTTT.

This clone occurred a few times. CDR3 protein: CASSSGTSGSYEQYF. DNA for the CDR3: TGTGCCAGCAGCTCCGGGACTAGCGGCTCCTACGAGCAGTACTTC. The V and J genes are TRBV11-1 and TRBJ2-7, with 11 bases identical to TRBD2. V lost 4 bases to trimming and J lost 0 bases; unmatched junction nucleotides: 2. The CDR3 is 15 amino acids. From germline, CDR1 is SGHAT and CDR2 FQDESV (reference sequence).

The chain uses TRBV7-8 and TRBJ2-1; 11 bases map to TRBD2. J was trimmed by 4 bases and V by 3 bases; bases with no gene match: 2. This CDR3 has 15 residues. The germline V gene has CDR1 SGHVS and CDR2 FQNEAQ. The CDR3 nucleotides are TGTGCCAGCAGCTTTAGCGGGGGGGATTACAATGAGCAGTTCTTC. Translation: CASSFSGGDYNEQFF.

The chain carries TRBV3-1 (or the pseudogene TRBV3-2) and TRBJ1-4, with TRBD1 matching over 8 bases. CDR1 is LGHDT and CDR2 is YNNKEL in the germline V gene (reference sequence). The CDR3 is made up of 15 amino acids. Trimming removed 4 bases from V and 10 bases from J; junction bases left unmatched: 11. CDR3 amino acids: CASSRSDREVVKLFF. The DNA for the CDR3 is TGTGCCAGCAGCCGATCGGACAGGGAGGTAGTAAAACTGTTTTTT.

The chain couples TRBV7-2 to TRBJ1-5, with TRBD1 identical over 8 bases. The CDR3 extends over 15 amino acids. V was clipped by 2 bases and J by 5 bases; unmatched bases: 5. Germline CDR1 reads SGHTA; CDR2 reads FQGNSA. CDR3 DNA: TGTGCCAGCAGCTTAAGACAGGGGCAGGATCAGCCCCAGCATTTT. Protein: CASSLRQGQDQPQHF. Supplemented by reference TRBV7-2 and TRBJ1-5, the full variable domain reads GAGVSQSPSNKVTEKGKDVELRCDPISGHTALYWYRQSLGQGLEFLIYFQGNSAPDKSGLPSDRFSAERTGGSVSTLTIQRTQQEDSAVYLCASSLRQGQDQPQHFGDGTRLSIL.

The V and J genes are TRBV20-1 and TRBJ1-6; D may be TRBD1 (5 bases). V lost 3 bases to trimming and J lost 1 base, with 13 bases between them. Germline CDR1 and CDR2: DFQATT and SNEGSKA (reference sequence). The CDR3 has 16 amino acids. Here the CDR3 DNA reads TGCAGTGCTAGTAATGTGCAGGGATCCTATAATTCACCCCTCCACTTT. This sequence encodes CSASNVQGSYNSPLHF.

The gene calls are TRBV5-4 and TRBJ1-2; D call uncertain. Germline CDR1 SGHNT, CDR2 YYREEE (reference sequence). The ends were cut back, 3 bases at V and 8 bases at J, with 14 bases in the middle. This CDR3 is 13 amino acids long. CDR3 coding DNA: TGTGCCAGCAGCTGGTTGGGAGTAGGAGGCTACACCTTC. It encodes CASSWLGVGGYTF.

This clone showed up just once. The CDR3 DNA reads TGTGCCACCAGCACGGGACAGGGAAACACCATATATTTT. It translates to CATSTGQGNTIYF. The rearrangement joins TRBV15 to TRBJ1-3, with 7 bases identical to TRBD1. This CDR3 has 13 residues. With 4 bases clipped from V and 4 bases from J, the junction kept 1 base outside the gene matches. Germline-derived CDR1 and CDR2 are LNHNV and YYDKDF (reference sequence).

The chain has TRBV4-2 and TRBJ2-7; D unclear. The CDR3 covers 15 residues. The V gene lost 0 bases and the J gene lost 3 bases, with 12 bases spanning the gap. The germline V gene has CDR1 LGHNA and CDR2 YNFKEQ. DNA for the CDR3: TGTGCCAGCAGCCAAGATCGTAATCCACTCTACGAGCAGTACTTC. It specifies CASSQDRNPLYEQYF.

This rearrangement joins TRBV6-5 to TRBJ1-4; D gene unclear. The CDR3 runs to 12 residues. V shed 7 bases and J shed 6 bases, with 9 bases lying between them. Looked up from germline, CDR1 is MNHEY and CDR2 is SVGAGI. In DNA form, the CDR3 reads TGTGCCAGCAACACCCCTTATGAAAAACTGTTTTTT. This codes for CASNTPYEKLFF.

This chain joins TRBV6-2 or TRBV6-3 and TRBJ1-6; 10 nucleotides agree with TRBD1. CDR3 length equals 15 residues. Trimming at V came to 4 bases and at J to 10 bases, leaving 7 bases not matched to a gene. Germline V lookup: CDR1 MNHEY, CDR2 SVGEGT. CDR3 sequence: CASSFEDRGNSPLHF. In nucleotides, the CDR3 is TGTGCCAGCAGTTTCGAGGACAGGGGGAACTCACCCCTCCACTTT.

As regards this clone: The identical CDR3 is also encoded by other nucleotide sequences in the sample. The chain is built from TRBV5-6 and TRBJ2-7, with D possibly being TRBD1 (6 bases). Germline V gives CDR1 SGHDT, CDR2 YYEEEE. CDR3 length: 12 amino acids. Trimming took off 4 bases at V and 6 bases at J, with 11 bases between the two ends. CDR3 amino acids: CASSRTVSEQYF. The CDR3 DNA sequence: TGTGCCAGCAGCCGGACAGTCTCCGAGCAGTACTTC.